The 8 T cell receptor beta chains below all came from one sample that was sequenced in a study of regulatory T cells in long-lasting Graves disease. Combining iRepertoire HTBI primers with Arm-PCR of CDR3 regions, the authors built TCR beta libraries. TCRdb re-derived calls from the multiplex PCR reads in MiXCR, one entry per CDR3 protein. The table records about 450,000 distinct CDR3 sequences, 14% of them present only once. Time point: newly diagnosed GD, antithyroid drugs for less than 3 months. There was RNA extracted from PBMCs, and the TCR library was made from it. A further study also used this sample, focusing on T cells in Graves' hyperthyroidism and ophthalmopathy.

The sample consisted of peripheral blood mononuclear cells (PBMCs), taken at new diagnosis, from a patient treated with antithyroid drugs. Receptors originate from a woman aged 45-65 years with Graves disease.

This clonotype has at least ten counts. The chain employs TRBV3-1 and TRBJ2-1; D is unresolved. V gave up 0 bases and J gave up 4 bases, with 10 bases separating them. This CDR3 contains 15 residues. The germline V gene encodes CDR1 LGHDT and CDR2 YNNKEL (reference sequence). For the CDR3, the DNA is TGTGCCAGCAGCCAAGATCGTGGTCCTTACAATGAGCAGTTCTTC. Translation gives CASSQDRGPYNEQFF.

In its sample, this clonotype was seen many times. The chain links TRBV27 to TRBJ2-7, with 8 bases identical to TRBD2. The V gene end was trimmed by 3 bases and the J gene end by 2 bases; junction bases not matched to a gene: 3. Germline-derived CDR1 and CDR2 are MNHEY and SMNVEV (reference sequence). CDR3 size: 14 residues. The CDR3 DNA is TGTGCCAGCAGTTTGACTAGCGTTCCCTACGAGCAGTACTTC. Translating it yields CASSLTSVPYEQYF.

This clonotype showed up just a few times. V gene TRBV18 combines with J gene TRBJ1-4, with D unresolved. The CDR3 consists of 13 residues. Trimming shortened V by 1 base and J by 4 bases, and 4 bases separated the two germline ends. CDR1 KGHSH and CDR2 LQKENI come from the germline V gene. CDR3 coding DNA: TGTGCCAGCTCACCACGGGGTAATGAAAAACTGTTTTTT. This sequence encodes CASSPRGNEKLFF.

The table lists this clonotype with many counts. The chain links TRBV2 to TRBJ2-1; D remains ambiguous. V lost 3 bases and J lost 13, with 10 bases in between. The CDR3 has 11 amino acids. Germline CDR1 reads SNHLY; CDR2 reads FYNNEI. Here the CDR3 DNA reads TGTGCCAGCAGTGATCGTTTCGCACAGTTCTTC. Its protein product is CASSDRFAQFF.

This clonotype was detected many times. This chain links TRBV20-1 with TRBJ2-2, with 10 bases fitting TRBD2. CDR3 length: 14 amino acids. Trimming at V came to 6 bases and at J to 0 bases, leaving 1 base not matched to a gene. The germline CDR1 and CDR2 sequences are DFQATT and SNEGSKA (reference sequence). CDR3 sequence (DNA): TGCAGTGCAACTAGCGGGGCGAACACCGGGGAGCTGTTTTTT. This sequence encodes CSATSGANTGELFF.

This rearrangement joins TRBV29-1 to TRBJ2-3, with D hard to call. Trimming removed 5 bases at V and 2 bases at J, with 5 bases between. This CDR3 has 11 amino acids. Germline CDR1 is SQVTM and CDR2 is ANQGSEA. CDR3 DNA: TGCAGCGTTCAGATCACAGATACGCAGTATTTT. This gives the protein CSVQITDTQYF.

This clonotype was picked up one time. The V call is TRBV27, the J call TRBJ2-2; D gene ambiguous. The length of the CDR3 is 14 residues. Trimming pared 6 bases from V and 8 bases from J, leaving 16 bases between. In germline, CDR1 is MNHEY, CDR2 SMNVEV (reference sequence). The CDR3 sequence: CASRWTPESGELFF. CDR3 in DNA: TGTGCCAGCAGATGGACCCCCGAATCAGGGGAGCTGTTTTTT.

The chain combines TRBV27 with TRBJ2-7, with 8 bases that match TRBD2. Germline CDR1 reads MNHEY; CDR2 reads SMNVEV (reference sequence). After removal of 5 bases from V and 4 bases from J, the junction contained 16 bases not matched to a gene. This CDR3 spans 17 amino acids. CDR3 DNA sequence: TGTGCCAGCAGTCCCGGGACTAGGAGGTCCATGGGGTACGAGCAGTACTTC. Its protein is CASSPGTRRSMGYEQYF.